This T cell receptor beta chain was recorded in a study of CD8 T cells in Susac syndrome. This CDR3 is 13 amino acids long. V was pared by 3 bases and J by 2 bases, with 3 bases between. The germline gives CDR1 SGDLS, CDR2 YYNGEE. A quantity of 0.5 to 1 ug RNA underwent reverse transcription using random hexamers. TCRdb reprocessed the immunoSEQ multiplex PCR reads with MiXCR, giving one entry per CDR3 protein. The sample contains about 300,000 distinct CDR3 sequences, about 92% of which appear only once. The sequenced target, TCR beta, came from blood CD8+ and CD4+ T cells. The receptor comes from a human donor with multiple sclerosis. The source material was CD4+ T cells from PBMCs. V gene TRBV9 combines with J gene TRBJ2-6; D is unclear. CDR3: CASSAAGANVLTF. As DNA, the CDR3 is TGTGCCAGCAGCGCGGCTGGGGCCAACGTCCTGACTTTC. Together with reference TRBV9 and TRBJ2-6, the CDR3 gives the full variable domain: DSGVTQTPKHLITATGQRVTLRCSPRSGDLSVYWYQQSLDQGLQFLIQYYNGEERAKGNILERFSAQQFPDLHSELNLSSLELGDSALYFCASSAAGANVLTFGAGSRLTVL.